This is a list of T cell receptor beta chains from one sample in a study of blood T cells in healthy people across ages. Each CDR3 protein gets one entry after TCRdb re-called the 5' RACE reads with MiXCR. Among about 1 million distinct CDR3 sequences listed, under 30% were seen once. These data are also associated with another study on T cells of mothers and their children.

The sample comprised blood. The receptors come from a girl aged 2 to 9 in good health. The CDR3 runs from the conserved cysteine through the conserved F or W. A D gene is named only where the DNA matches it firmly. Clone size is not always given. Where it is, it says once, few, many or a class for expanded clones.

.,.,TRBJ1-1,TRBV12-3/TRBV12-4,CASRDLLANTEAFF,TGTGCCAGCCGGGACCTCCTGGCGAACACTGAAGCTTTCTTT
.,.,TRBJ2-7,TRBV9,CASSAGDTSSYEQYF,TGTGCCAGCAGCGCGGGGGACACTAGCTCCTACGAGCAGTACTTC
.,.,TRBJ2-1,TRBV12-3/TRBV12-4,CASSPIHQSYNEQFF,TGTGCCAGCAGTCCGATACACCAGTCCTACAATGAGCAGTTCTTC
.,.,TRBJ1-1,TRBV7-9,CASIGFERLDPLNTEAFF,TGTGCCAGCATCGGGTTCGAGCGGTTGGATCCTTTGAACACTGAAGCTTTCTTT
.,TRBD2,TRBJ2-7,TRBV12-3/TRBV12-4,CASSPLAGTSGIRLYEQYF,TGTGCCAGCAGTCCCTTGGCCGGGACTAGCGGGATCCGACTCTACGAGCAGTACTTC
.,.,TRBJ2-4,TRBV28,CASSIPQGVKNIQYF,TGTGCCAGCAGTATCCCACAGGGAGTCAAAAACATTCAGTACTTC
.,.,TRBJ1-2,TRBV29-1,CSVVRDIFFTF,TGCAGCGTTGTTCGGGACATCTTTTTCACCTTC
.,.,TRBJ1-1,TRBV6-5,CATYRVKRTEAFF,TGTGCCACCTACAGGGTTAAAAGGACTGAAGCTTTCTTT
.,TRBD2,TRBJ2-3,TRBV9,CASSVALMTSGDTQYF,TGTGCCAGCAGCGTAGCGCTTATGACTAGCGGAGATACGCAGTATTTT
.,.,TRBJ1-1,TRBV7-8,CASSISSEAFF,TGTGCCAGCAGCATATCATCTGAAGCTTTCTTT
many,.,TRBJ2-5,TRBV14,CASSQEVGIQETQYF,TGTGCCAGCAGCCAAGAGGTTGGGATTCAAGAGACCCAGTACTTC
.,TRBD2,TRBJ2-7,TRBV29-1,CSGSSGRAEQYF,TGCAGCGGTTCCAGCGGGAGGGCCGAGCAGTACTTC
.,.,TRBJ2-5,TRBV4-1,CASSQVGYEETQYF,TGCGCCAGCAGCCAAGTGGGGTATGAAGAGACCCAGTACTTC
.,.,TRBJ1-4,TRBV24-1,CATSEGVNEKLFF,TGTGCCACCAGTGAGGGTGTGAATGAAAAACTGTTTTTT
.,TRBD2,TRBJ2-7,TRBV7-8,CASSFLREGPYEQYF,TGTGCCAGCAGCTTTCTGCGGGAGGGACCCTACGAGCAGTACTTC
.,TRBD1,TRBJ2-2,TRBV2,CASSWDRGLGELFF,TGTGCCAGCAGTTGGGACAGGGGGCTTGGGGAGCTGTTTTTT
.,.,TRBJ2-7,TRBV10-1,CASSEPQTPYEQYF,TGCGCCAGCAGTGAGCCGCAGACTCCCTACGAGCAGTACTTC
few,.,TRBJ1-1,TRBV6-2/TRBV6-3,CASSFSRVTEAFF,TGTGCCAGCAGTTTCTCCAGGGTCACTGAAGCTTTCTTT
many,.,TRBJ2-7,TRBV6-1,CASSESGYEQYF,TGTGCCAGCAGTGAATCAGGTTACGAGCAGTACTTC
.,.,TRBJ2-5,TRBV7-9,CASRPREARSLETQYF,TGTGCCAGCAGACCACGTGAAGCCAGGTCTCTGGAGACCCAGTACTTC
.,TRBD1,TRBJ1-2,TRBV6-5,CASSYSGQGAQGYTF,TGTGCCAGCAGTTACTCAGGACAGGGGGCGCAGGGCTACACCTTC
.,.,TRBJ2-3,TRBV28,CASRDQRAQYF,TGTGCCAGCAGGGACCAGAGAGCGCAGTATTTT
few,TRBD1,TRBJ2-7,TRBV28,CASRKYGTGYYEQYF,TGTGCCAGCAGGAAATACGGGACAGGGTACTACGAGCAGTACTTC
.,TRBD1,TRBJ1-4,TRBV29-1,CSVEGQGDEKLFF,TGCAGCGTTGAAGGACAGGGGGATGAAAAACTGTTTTTT
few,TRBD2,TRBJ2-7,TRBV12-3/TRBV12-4,CASSFRLAGWNEQYF,TGTGCCAGCAGTTTTAGGCTAGCGGGCTGGAACGAGCAGTACTTC
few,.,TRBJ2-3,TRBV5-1,CASTPGGLFDTQYF,TGCGCCAGCACTCCAGGGGGGCTTTTTGATACGCAGTATTTT
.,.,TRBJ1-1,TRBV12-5,CASASIGYTEAFF,TGTGCTAGTGCCTCAATTGGGTACACTGAAGCTTTCTTT
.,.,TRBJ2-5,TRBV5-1,CASSLGSIPPEETQYF,TGCGCCAGCAGCTTGGGCAGTATCCCACCCGAGGAGACCCAGTACTTC
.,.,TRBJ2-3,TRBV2,CASSPPPPVPYF,TGTGCCAGCAGTCCCCCTCCCCCTGTTCCGTATTTT
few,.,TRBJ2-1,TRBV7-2,CASSLDGQYNEQFF,TGTGCCAGCAGCTTGGACGGACAGTACAATGAGCAGTTCTTC
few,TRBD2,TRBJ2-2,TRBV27,CASTSGTFTGELFF,TGTGCCAGCACTAGCGGGACCTTCACCGGGGAGCTGTTTTTT
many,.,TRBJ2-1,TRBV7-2,CASSQGGYEQFF,TGTGCCAGCAGCCAAGGAGGGTATGAGCAGTTCTTC
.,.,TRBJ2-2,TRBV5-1,CASSPGPETGELFF,TGCGCCAGCAGCCCGGGACCTGAGACCGGGGAGCTGTTTTTT
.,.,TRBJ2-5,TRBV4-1,CASSQVGSLRGETQYF,TGCGCCAGCAGCCAAGTGGGATCCTTACGCGGAGAGACCCAGTACTTC
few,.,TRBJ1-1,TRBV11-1,CASSRLQGPVWAFF,TGTGCCAGCAGCCGGCTTCAGGGTCCTGTGTGGGCTTTCTTT
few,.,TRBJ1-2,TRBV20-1,CSARDPRAGKGGYGYTF,TGCAGTGCTAGAGATCCTAGAGCAGGGAAAGGCGGCTATGGCTACACCTTC
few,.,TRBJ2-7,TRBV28,CASRARDSYEQYF,TGTGCCAGCAGGGCTAGGGACTCCTACGAGCAGTACTTC
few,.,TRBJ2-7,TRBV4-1,CASSPSDRSYEQYF,TGCGCCAGCAGCCCCTCGGACAGATCCTACGAGCAGTACTTC
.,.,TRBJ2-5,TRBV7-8,CASSHYFGTQETQYF,TGTGCCAGCAGCCACTATTTTGGAACACAAGAGACCCAGTACTTC
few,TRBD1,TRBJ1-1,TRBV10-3,CAISRGQGEVTTEAFF,TGTGCCATCAGTCGCGGACAGGGGGAGGTAACAACTGAAGCTTTCTTT
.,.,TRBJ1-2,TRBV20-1,CSASASSMPGGYTF,TGCAGTGCTAGCGCGTCCTCCATGCCGGGGGGCTACACCTTC
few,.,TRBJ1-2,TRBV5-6,CASSSSPSNYGYTF,TGTGCCAGCAGCTCTAGTCCTTCTAACTATGGCTACACCTTC
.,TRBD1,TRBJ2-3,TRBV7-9,CASSFTPLTGGLTDTQYF,TGTGCCAGCAGCTTTACGCCCTTGACAGGGGGCCTTACAGATACGCAGTATTTT
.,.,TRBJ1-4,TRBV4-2,CASSQDGVEKLFF,TGTGCCAGCAGCCAAGACGGGGTTGAAAAACTGTTTTTT
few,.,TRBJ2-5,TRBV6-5,CASSPGPSPGETQYF,TGTGCCAGCAGCCCCGGACCTTCCCCAGGGGAGACCCAGTACTTC
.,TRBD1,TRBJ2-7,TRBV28,CASSLSPGTGGTYEQYF,TGTGCCAGCAGTTTAAGCCCCGGGACAGGGGGAACCTACGAGCAGTACTTC
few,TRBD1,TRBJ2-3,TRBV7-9,CASSSSGGMPDTQYF,TGTGCCAGCAGCTCCTCAGGGGGCATGCCAGATACGCAGTATTTT